This T cell receptor (beta chain) was sequenced for a study of immune cell composition in non-small cell lung cancer. Profiling relied on immunoSEQ multiplex PCR, and the TCRdb table lists in-frame clones only, not all of them. The sample records 13,000 or so clones, 73% being singletons. Germline lookup yields CDR1 SGHAT and CDR2 FQNNGV. V shed 4 bases, J shed 6 bases, and the junction held 5 bases outside the gene matches. The CDR3 spans 14 residues. This TCR was sampled from a human donor with non-small cell lung cancer. The chain employs TRBV11-2 and TRBJ2-1; 8 bases line up with TRBD2. Input material: lung tumor tissue. As DNA, the CDR3 is TGTGCCAGCAGCTCGGGGGGGATTCCCAATGAGCAGTTCTTC. This gives the protein CASSSGGIPNEQFF.